The next 28 T cell receptor beta chains were all read from a single sample in a study of cytomegalovirus exposure and HLA in healthy donors. The PCR contained 60 Vbeta and 13 Jbeta primers. Repertoires were generated with immunoSEQ multiplex PCR, while TCRdb's copy carries only in-frame clones and drops some. The sample lists 150,000 to 200,000 clones, 65% to 70% occurring once. Specimen: PBMCs. These receptors came from a man aged 25 to 40 in good health and CMV-seropositive.

The chain links TRBV30 to TRBJ1-5, with TRBD1 matching over 7 bases. Germline V lookup: CDR1 GTSNPN, CDR2 SVGIG (reference sequence). The V gene end was trimmed by 5 bases and the J gene end by 7 bases; junction bases not matched to a gene: 8. The CDR3 length is 13 residues. The CDR3 nucleotides are TGTGCCTGGGATAGACAGGGCCGGCAGCCCCAGCATTTT. It yields the protein CAWDRQGRQPQHF. The full variable domain, in which reference TRBV30 and TRBJ1-5 provide the parts outside the CDR3, is SQTIHQWPATLVQPVGSPLSLECTVEGTSNPNLYWYRQAAGRGLQLLFYSVGIGQISSEVPQNLSASRPQDRQFILSSKKLLLSDSGFYLCAWDRQGRQPQHFGDGTRLSIL.

The V call is TRBV28, the J call TRBJ1-5, with TRBD1 matching 11 bases. This CDR3 region has 17 residues. J lost 4 bases, V lost 6 bases, and 11 bases had no gene match. Germline assignment: CDR1 MDHEN and CDR2 SYDVKM. DNA for the CDR3: TGTGCCAGCAGCCCTACGATGGGACAGGGGGTTAATCAGCCCCAGCATTTT. Translating it yields CASSPTMGQGVNQPQHF.

The rearrangement uses TRBV7-3 and TRBJ2-1, with D hard to call. The V gene's germline CDR1 is SGHTA and CDR2 FQGTGA. The CDR3 spans 14 residues. V gave up 0 bases and J gave up 6 bases, with 9 bases separating them. In DNA form, the CDR3 reads TGTGCCAGCAGCTTAACTTATAGTGCCAATGAGCAGTTCTTC. Protein product: CASSLTYSANEQFF. Using reference TRBV7-3 and TRBJ2-1 for the parts outside the CDR3, the full variable domain is GAGVSQTPSNKVTEKGKYVELRCDPISGHTALYWYRQSLGQGPEFLIYFQGTGAADDSGLPNDRFFAVRPEGSVSTLKIQRTERGDSAVYLCASSLTYSANEQFFGPGTRLTVL.

The V and J genes are TRBV28 and TRBJ2-1; unclear D gene. Germline V gene sequence: CDR1 MDHEN, CDR2 SYDVKM. Trimming shortened V by 1 base and J by 10 bases, and 8 bases separated the two germline ends. The CDR3 is 12 residues long. The CDR3 DNA sequence: TGTGCCAGCAGTTTATTGGCGGAGGAGCAGTTCTTC. This sequence encodes CASSLLAEEQFF.

V is TRBV27 and J is TRBJ2-5; 8 bases align to TRBD1. The CDR3 is 16 amino acids. After removal of 3 bases from V and 3 bases from J, the junction contained 9 bases not matched to a gene. Germline V lookup: CDR1 MNHEY, CDR2 SMNVEV (reference sequence). The CDR3 reads CASSFVPQGAEETQYF. Here the CDR3 DNA reads TGTGCCAGCAGTTTTGTACCTCAGGGGGCAGAAGAGACCCAGTACTTC.

The chain recombines TRBV6-5 with TRBJ2-3; D not resolved. Per germline, CDR1 MNHEY and CDR2 SVGAGI. V lost 6 bases and J 5 bases, leaving 6 bases between the germline ends. This CDR3 has 11 residues. As DNA, the CDR3 is TGTGCCAGCAGGAGGCTAGATACGCAGTATTTT. It translates to CASRRLDTQYF.

This clone has a handful of counts. The chain joins TRBV7-9 to TRBJ2-7; 12 bases are a match to TRBD2. The V gene's germline CDR1 is SEHNR and CDR2 FQNEAQ (reference sequence). J gave up 4 bases and V 5 bases, and 12 bases lay outside the gene matches. The CDR3 loop spans 17 amino acids. As DNA, the CDR3 is TGTGCCAGCAGCACCCTAGTCCCTAGCGGGAGGGGGTACGAGCAGTACTTC. Its translation: CASSTLVPSGRGYEQYF.

The chain has TRBV9 and TRBJ1-1, with D possibly TRBD1 on 6 matching bases. The CDR3 is 17 residues long. Germline assignment: CDR1 SGDLS and CDR2 YYNGEE. Trimming took off 6 bases at V and 7 bases at J, with 28 bases between the two ends. The CDR3 nucleotides are TGTGCCAGCACACCATCACAGGGATACCCGAACTATGGTGAAGCTTTCTTT. It translates to CASTPSQGYPNYGEAFF.

The chain is built from TRBV5-1 and TRBJ2-7; 7 bases are shared with TRBD2. Germline assignment: CDR1 SGHRS and CDR2 YFSETQ. CDR3 length: 15 residues. The V segment lost 6 bases and the J segment 2 bases; nucleotides outside the gene matches: 11. CDR3 loop: CASTLRASGPYEQYF. CDR3 in DNA: TGCGCCAGCACCTTACGGGCTAGCGGTCCCTACGAGCAGTACTTC.

This clone occurred a few times. The chain carries TRBV5-4 and TRBJ1-1; 7 nucleotides line up with TRBD1. Trimming cost V 3 bases and J 4 bases; bases outside gene matches: 9. CDR3 length: 15 amino acids. Germline V gene sequence: CDR1 SGHNT, CDR2 YYREEE (reference sequence). DNA of the CDR3: TGTGCCAGCAGCTCGGATTGGACAGGTCTCACTGAAGCTTTCTTT. Its protein product is CASSSDWTGLTEAFF.

This clone appeared a few times. The chain links TRBV2 to TRBJ1-6, with a possible D match to TRBD1 (5 bases). The V end lost 5 bases, the J end lost 10 bases, and 15 bases lay between the germline ends. Germline V gene lookup returns CDR1 SNHLY and CDR2 FYNNEI. This CDR3 comprises 14 residues. This chain's CDR3 is CASSWGGLKSPLHF. CDR3 bases: TGTGCCAGCAGTTGGGGGGGTCTAAAGTCACCCCTCCACTTT.

This clone was counted only a few times. The chain links TRBV2 to TRBJ2-5, with D possibly TRBD1 on 6 matching bases. Germline V gene lookup returns CDR1 SNHLY and CDR2 FYNNEI. V shed 6 bases and J shed 5 bases, with 25 bases lying between them. CDR3 length equals 17 residues. The CDR3 here is CASRRGVGGSWGETQYF. The CDR3 DNA reads as TGTGCCAGCAGACGAGGGGTTGGGGGCAGTTGGGGGGAGACCCAGTACTTC.

A single count supports this clone. V gene TRBV4-2 combines with J gene TRBJ1-2; possibly TRBD1 for D (6 bases). Between the trimmed V and J ends, which lost 1 base and 6 bases, there was a span of 15 bases. The CDR3 sequence is 15 residues long. CDR1 is LGHNA, CDR2 YNFKEQ, per germline. In DNA, the CDR3 is TGTGCCAGCAGCCAAGTAGGGCAGGGGTTTCATGGCTACACCTTC. Protein sequence: CASSQVGQGFHGYTF.

This chain uses TRBV28 with TRBJ2-7, with D possibly TRBD2 on 7 matching bases. The CDR3 is made up of 17 amino acids. Germline V gene data show CDR1 as MDHEN and CDR2 as SYDVKM. The V gene lost 10 bases and the J gene lost 1 base, with 26 bases spanning the gap. CDR3 region: CATERGGMARDSYEQYF. The CDR3 DNA follows: TGTGCCACCGAAAGGGGGGGAATGGCTCGAGATTCCTACGAGCAGTACTTC.

The rearrangement links TRBV9 to TRBJ1-1, with D perhaps matching TRBD1 (5 bases). The CDR3 covers 15 residues. The V and J ends lost 0 bases and 3 bases respectively, with 12 bases between them. Germline lookup yields CDR1 SGDLS and CDR2 YYNGEE. This CDR3 reads CASSVGGRGDTEAFF. For the CDR3, the DNA is TGTGCCAGCAGCGTAGGGGGACGGGGGGACACTGAAGCTTTCTTT.

The rearrangement joins TRBV5-1 to TRBJ1-1; 9 bases align to TRBD1. The V segment lost 0 bases and the J segment 10 bases; nucleotides outside the gene matches: 16. The germline V gene encodes CDR1 SGHRS and CDR2 YFSETQ. The CDR3 has 17 residues. CDR3 region: CASSLELLHDRGERAFF. In DNA, the CDR3 is TGCGCCAGCAGCTTGGAGTTGCTCCACGACAGGGGGGAAAGAGCTTTCTTT.

This clone has a handful of counts. V gene TRBV5-1 combines with J gene TRBJ2-3, with D unresolved. The V gene lost 3 bases and the J gene lost 4 bases, with 9 bases spanning the gap. The CDR3 contains 13 residues. Germline CDR1 reads SGHRS; CDR2 reads YFSETQ. This CDR3 reads CASSSVSSDTQYF. In nucleotides, the CDR3 is TGCGCCAGCAGCTCCGTTAGCTCAGATACGCAGTATTTT. Using reference TRBV5-1 and TRBJ2-3 for the parts outside the CDR3, the full variable domain is KAGVTQTPRYLIKTRGQQVTLSCSPISGHRSVSWYQQTPGQGLQFLFEYFSETQRNKGNFPGRFSGRQFSNSRSEMNVSTLELGDSALYLCASSSVSSDTQYFGPGTRLTVL.

This clone was recorded a few times. The chain recombines TRBV7-6 with TRBJ2-7, with 8 nucleotides matching TRBD1. The CDR3 is made up of 15 amino acids. CDR1 and CDR2 (germline): SGHVS, FNYEAQ. V was clipped by 4 bases and J by 3 bases; unmatched bases: 8. CDR3 sequence (DNA): TGTGCCAGCAGCTCAAATTCAGACAGGGGCTACGAGCAGTACTTC. Protein sequence: CASSSNSDRGYEQYF.

V usage is TRBV27 and J usage is TRBJ2-7; 8 bases fit TRBD2. CDR3 size: 15 residues. The trim removed 7 bases at V and 3 bases at J, leaving 11 bases unmatched. CDR1 is MNHEY and CDR2 is SMNVEV in the germline V gene (reference sequence). The CDR3: CASKPSLAGNYEQYF. The CDR3 bases are TGTGCCAGCAAACCCAGCCTAGCGGGCAACTACGAGCAGTACTTC.

V and J are TRBV7-6 and TRBJ2-1, with a possible D match to TRBD1 (6 bases). Trimming removed 5 bases at V and 7 bases at J, with 15 bases between. The germline V gene encodes CDR1 SGHVS and CDR2 FNYEAQ. The CDR3 contains 14 residues. The CDR3: CASSPRTEGNEQFF. DNA for the CDR3: TGTGCCAGCAGCCCCCGGACAGAAGGAAATGAGCAGTTCTTC.

The V and J genes are TRBV5-6 and TRBJ1-1; D is unresolved. Trimming cost V 6 bases and J 2 bases, with 14 bases left between them. The germline CDR1 and CDR2 sequences are SGHDT and YYEEEE. The length of the CDR3 is 14 residues. CDR3 residues: CASTLLDGNTEAFF. CDR3 bases: TGTGCCAGCACCCTCTTAGATGGTAACACTGAAGCTTTCTTT.

The gene calls are TRBV5-4 and TRBJ2-7; TRBD2 agrees at 8 bases. This CDR3 region has 15 residues. After removal of 4 bases from V and 3 bases from J, the junction contained 9 bases not matched to a gene. Germline V gene data show CDR1 as SGHNT and CDR2 as YYREEE (reference sequence). The CDR3 DNA is TGTGCCAGCAGCCTAGATAGCGGGAATCGCTACGAGCAGTACTTC. Translation: CASSLDSGNRYEQYF.

The V call is TRBV9, the J call TRBJ2-1, with TRBD2 identical over 12 bases. The germline V gene has CDR1 SGDLS and CDR2 YYNGEE. The CDR3 is 16 residues long. V was pared by 3 bases and J by 6 bases, with 7 bases of the junction left unmatched. This CDR3 is CASSERTSGRFNEQFF. Written as DNA, the CDR3 is TGTGCCAGCAGCGAAAGAACTAGCGGGAGGTTCAATGAGCAGTTCTTC.

The chain is built from TRBV10-3 and TRBJ1-1, with a possible D match to TRBD1 (6 bases). The CDR3 consists of 17 residues. Looked up from germline, CDR1 is ENHRY and CDR2 is SYGVKD. V was clipped by 0 bases and J by 3 bases, with 17 bases between them. CDR3: CAISESNRVTRYTEAFF. CDR3 bases: TGTGCCATCAGTGAGTCGAACAGGGTTACCCGGTACACTGAAGCTTTCTTT.

This chain links TRBV30 with TRBJ2-3; D uncertain. The CDR3 has 11 amino acids. V shed 4 bases and J shed 6 bases, with 8 bases lying between them. Germline assignment: CDR1 GTSNPN and CDR2 SVGIG (reference sequence). CDR3 protein: CAWIRYDTQYF. DNA for the CDR3: TGTGCCTGGATACGGTACGATACGCAGTATTTT.

This chain connects TRBV6-5 to TRBJ2-5; perhaps TRBD1 as D (5 bases). The ends were cut back, 0 bases at V and 5 bases at J, with 10 bases in the middle. The CDR3 loop spans 14 amino acids. CDR1 is MNHEY, CDR2 SVGAGI, per germline. The CDR3 nucleotides are TGTGCCAGCAGTTACTCCGGCAGGGCGGAGACCCAGTACTTC. It is translated as CASSYSGRAETQYF.

V and J are TRBV28 and TRBJ2-3; 7 bases map to TRBD2. V lost 5 bases, J lost 4 bases, and 9 bases stayed unmatched. Germline V lookup: CDR1 MDHEN, CDR2 SYDVKM. There are 15 residues in the CDR3. The CDR3 DNA sequence: TGTGCCAGCAGTAAGATAGGACTAGGAGCAGATACGCAGTATTTT. Encoded protein: CASSKIGLGADTQYF.

The rearrangement joins TRBV28 to TRBJ2-5; the match to TRBD2 covers 13 bases. Germline V gene lookup returns CDR1 MDHEN and CDR2 SYDVKM. The CDR3 extends over 16 amino acids. J was trimmed by 5 bases and V by 2 bases; bases with no gene match: 5. This CDR3 reads CASSLTSGRAQETQYF. CDR3 in DNA: TGTGCCAGCAGTTTAACTAGCGGGAGGGCCCAGGAGACCCAGTACTTC.